This is a list of T cell receptor beta chains from one sample in a study of identical twins. TCRdb re-called the 5' RACE reads with MiXCR, one entry per CDR3 protein. The table has approximately 670,000 distinct CDR3 sequences, approximately 6.1% seen once. Material: naive T cells sorted from blood. The receptor set was obtained from a man aged 18 to 30 in good health. The CDR3 runs from the conserved cysteine through the conserved F or W. A D gene is named only where the DNA matches it firmly. Clone size, where shown, is once, few, many, or a class for clones that have expanded.

CDR3aa | CDR3nt | j_gene | abundance | d_gene | v_gene | len
CASSSRMTRAGETQYF | TGTGCCAGCAGTTCAAGGATGACTAGAGCAGGAGAGACCCAGTACTTC | TRBJ2-5 | many | - | TRBV7-9 | 16
CASTVQAVGETQYF | TGTGCCAGTACCGTACAGGCCGTCGGAGAGACCCAGTACTTC | TRBJ2-5 | once | - | TRBV7-9 | 14
CASSTYRGRGSSTGELFF | TGTGCCAGCAGCACGTACAGGGGGCGCGGGTCGTCAACCGGGGAGCTGTTTTTT | TRBJ2-2 | - | TRBD1 | TRBV7-8 | 18
CASSWAGTASYEQYF | TGTGCCAGCAGCTGGGCCGGGACAGCCTCCTACGAGCAGTACTTC | TRBJ2-7 | - | TRBD1 | TRBV11-2 | 15
CASSRAIYEQYF | TGTGCCAGCAGTAGGGCCATCTACGAGCAGTACTTC | TRBJ2-7 | many | - | TRBV28 | 12
CASSLGGGEPEAFF | TGTGCCAGCAGCTTAGGGGGCGGGGAGCCTGAAGCTTTCTTT | TRBJ1-1 | few | - | TRBV7-9 | 14
CASSFGTGRRGNEQFF | TGTGCCAGCAGCTTCGGGACAGGTCGGAGGGGCAATGAGCAGTTCTTC | TRBJ2-1 | few | TRBD1 | TRBV11-2 | 16
CASSYVGSNQPQHF | TGTGCCAGCAGTTACGTCGGCAGCAATCAGCCCCAGCATTTT | TRBJ1-5 | - | - | TRBV6-2/TRBV6-3 | 14
CASSEAMGQPNQPQHF | TGTGCCAGCAGTGAAGCGATGGGACAGCCCAATCAGCCCCAGCATTTT | TRBJ1-5 | few | TRBD1 | TRBV6-1 | 16
CVSSSVIHGELFF | TGTGTCAGCAGTTCTGTGATCCACGGGGAGCTGTTTTTT | TRBJ2-2 | - | - | TRBV6-5 | 13
CAVATSGRLSGETQYF | TGTGCCGTCGCGACTAGCGGGAGGCTATCAGGAGAGACCCAGTACTTC | TRBJ2-5 | many | TRBD2 | TRBV10-3 | 16
CSAAYQHRGRAAEQFF | TGCAGTGCTGCTTACCAACACAGAGGGAGGGCCGCTGAGCAGTTCTTC | TRBJ2-1 | many | TRBD2 | TRBV20-1 | 16
CASSFRRDSLEQFF | TGTGCCAGCAGTTTCCGGCGGGATTCCTTAGAGCAGTTCTTC | TRBJ2-1 | many | - | TRBV27 | 14
CASSALAASYVYTF | TGTGCCAGCAGCGCCCTGGCGGCATCCTATGTCTACACCTTC | TRBJ1-2 | - | - | TRBV5-5 | 14
CASSLAGSLSEQYF | TGTGCCAGCAGTTTAGCTGGGAGCCTAAGCGAGCAGTACTTC | TRBJ2-7 | - | - | TRBV27 | 14
CASSTIGREVNEQFF | TGTGCCAGCAGTACGATAGGGCGGGAGGTCAATGAGCAGTTCTTC | TRBJ2-1 | few | TRBD2 | TRBV6-1 | 15
CASSGGVAAYEQYF | TGTGCCAGCAGTGGGGGGGTGGCCGCCTACGAGCAGTACTTC | TRBJ2-7 | - | - | TRBV25-1 | 14
CASSLAGVAGDEQFF | TGTGCCAGCAGCCTCGCTGGGGTCGCCGGGGATGAGCAGTTCTTC | TRBJ2-1 | many | - | TRBV12-3/TRBV12-4 | 15
CSASSGRAVEQYF | TGCAGTGCCAGCTCCGGAAGAGCGGTCGAGCAGTACTTC | TRBJ2-7 | - | - | TRBV20-1 | 13
CASSVGYHEQYF | TGTGCCAGCAGTGTGGGGTACCACGAGCAGTACTTC | TRBJ2-7 | - | - | TRBV25-1 | 12
CSAPVFQETQYF | TGCAGTGCTCCCGTTTTTCAAGAGACCCAGTACTTC | TRBJ2-5 | many | - | TRBV20-1 | 12
CASSQGLAGGPFF | TGCGCCAGCAGCCAGGGACTAGCGGGAGGGCCGTTCTTC | TRBJ2-1 | few | TRBD2 | TRBV5-1 | 13
CASSLLDGNTEAFF | TGTGCCAGCAGTTTATTGGACGGAAACACTGAAGCTTTCTTT | TRBJ1-1 | - | - | TRBV28 | 14
CATSRGGYNEQFF | TGTGCCACCTCCAGGGGGGGTTACAATGAGCAGTTCTTC | TRBJ2-1 | few | - | TRBV6-2/TRBV6-3 | 13
CASSLVGRKNTEAFF | TGTGCCAGCAGCTTAGTTGGCAGGAAGAACACTGAAGCTTTCTTT | TRBJ1-1 | many | - | TRBV13 | 15
CASSPLAGSSYNEQFF | TGTGCCAGCAGCCCATTAGCAGGGAGCTCCTACAATGAGCAGTTCTTC | TRBJ2-1 | many | - | TRBV7-2 | 16
CSVQAGGGVSYNEQFF | TGCAGCGTCCAAGCGGGAGGCGGAGTATCCTACAATGAGCAGTTCTTC | TRBJ2-1 | many | TRBD2 | TRBV29-1 | 16
CASSLDLAGTYNEQFF | TGTGCCAGCAGCCTAGACTTAGCGGGAACCTACAATGAGCAGTTCTTC | TRBJ2-1 | - | TRBD2 | TRBV3-1 | 16